This T cell receptor beta chain was profiled in a study of identical twins (dated by TCRdb to the mid-2010s). About the study as a whole: TCR alpha and beta repertoires from monozygotic twins, unrelated adults of various ages and cord blood were deep-sequenced to test whether fetal clonotypes persist. To rule out contamination, the twin experiments were replicated at different times with different library preparation protocols. The full study reports these points: In monozygotic twins, out-of-frame TCR alpha sharing was systematically underestimated by recombination models, although the models agreed with sharing between unrelated individuals. Compared with coincidental sharing between unrelated individuals, out-of-frame TCR alpha sequences shared between twins had an excess of sequences with low generation probability. Fewer insertions were carried by abundant cord blood beta clonotypes, a similar but weaker trend appeared in young adult naive repertoires, and no such trend appeared in memory repertoires. Because the same donors could not be followed over many years, the conclusions depended on cross-sectional statistical analysis. Invariant T cells such as MAIT and iNKT could partly confound zero-insertion analyses, although diverse VJ usage argued against such confounding for most clonotypes. A weaker excess of twin sharing was found in beta out-of-frame sequences because the signal-to-noise ratio was lowered by fewer shared sequences.

V is reduced by 2 bases and J by 8 bases, leaving a spacing of 16 bases between them. The CDR3 spans 14 residues, from the cysteine through the phenylalanine. The only DNA kept is the CDR3, 42 bases in frame from the first base. CDR1 and CDR2, looked up from the germline V gene, are SGHRS and YFSETQ. At least ten counts were recorded for this clonotype. It lacks a known antigen. No base qualities exist here, and no much larger clone lies one base off it. Every donor in the study was a healthy Caucasian. The twin cohort consisted of three pairs of female monozygotic twins, all aged about 18 to 30 years. CD4+ and CD8+ T cell populations were isolated with positive isolation kits from Invitrogen. Libraries were made using 5' RACE. The listed sequencing device is Illumina HiSeq 2000. A universal primer binding site was introduced by template switching, and a unique molecular identifier was present in the final cDNA, enabling accurate counting of TCR cDNA molecules. First-strand cDNA for TCR alpha and beta chains was synthesized from specific primers in the conserved constant-segment region. To control for contamination, every cDNA library was double barcoded, receiving both a SMART-Mk sample barcode and Illumina barcodes. TruSeq adapter sequences, together with Illumina sample barcodes, were added in two successive PCR steps. The Illumina HiSeq platform was used with custom primers to sequence TCR alpha and beta cDNA libraries. The authors' pipeline ran thus. MiGEC processed the raw reads to extract unique molecular identifiers, while MiXCR was used to determine the CDR3 positions. Recombination models were inferred per individual with the repgenHMM and IGoR tools using an EM algorithm. Shared clonotypes were analyzed with the tcR package in R, and sharing was normalized by the product of cloneset sizes. Out-of-frame nonproductive sequences were analyzed to study raw recombination free of thymic and clonal selection effects. The public reads were reanalyzed by TCRdb: fastp trimming at Q25, MiXCR alignment, in-frame beta chains only. Rows matching on CDR3 protein sequence are summarized as one entry with the most common DNA and genes. None of the V and J calls come from the authors' own analysis; TCRdb made them. Across this sample there are some 240,000 distinct CDR3 sequences, with approximately 8.3% seen only once. The biggest ten clones account for roughly 3.1% of the sample.

These data were also filed under a second study, of yellow fever vaccine responses in identical twins. Per the second study: According to the authors, in identical twins the way T cells responded to vaccination appeared partly convergent and partly personalized. The study precisely tracked vaccine-responding T cell clones in identical twins.

The sequenced sample was CD8+ T cells sorted from blood. Rearrangement joined TRBV5-1 to TRBJ1-2; no D gene is confidently identified. The source is a woman between 18 and 30 years old in good health. CDR3 loop: CASSFTPAPLGYTF. The sequenced DNA is TGCGCCAGCAGCTTTACTCCAGCGCCCTTGGGCTACACCTTC.